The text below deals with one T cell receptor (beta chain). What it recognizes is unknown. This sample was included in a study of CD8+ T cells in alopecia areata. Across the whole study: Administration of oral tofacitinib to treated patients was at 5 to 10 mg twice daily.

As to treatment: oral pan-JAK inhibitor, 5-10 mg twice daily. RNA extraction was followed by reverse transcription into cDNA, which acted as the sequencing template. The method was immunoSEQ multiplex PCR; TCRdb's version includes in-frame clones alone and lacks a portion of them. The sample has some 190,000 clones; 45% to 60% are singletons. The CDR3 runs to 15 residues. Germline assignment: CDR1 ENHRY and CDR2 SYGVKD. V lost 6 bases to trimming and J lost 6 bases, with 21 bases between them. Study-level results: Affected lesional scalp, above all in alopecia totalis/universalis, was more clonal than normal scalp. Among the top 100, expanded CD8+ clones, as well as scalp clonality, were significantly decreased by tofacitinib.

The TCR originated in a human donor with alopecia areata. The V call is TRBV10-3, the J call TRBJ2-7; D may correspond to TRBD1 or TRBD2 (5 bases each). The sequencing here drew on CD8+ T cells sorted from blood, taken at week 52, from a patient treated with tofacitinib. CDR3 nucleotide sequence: TGTGCCATCAGGACCGCAGAAGGTACTGGGGGCGAGCAGTACTTC. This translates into CAIRTAEGTGGEQYF.